This T cell receptor (beta chain) was identified during a study of shared clonotypes between healthy human individuals. Participating donors were healthy, HIV-negative adults free of recent acute infections or vaccinations. Study conclusions and caveats: The genetic and exposure-history diversity represented was limited by few donors.

Remarks on this clone: What it binds is unknown.

Per germline, CDR1 SEHNR and CDR2 FQNEAQ (reference sequence). With 1 base clipped from V and 2 bases from J, the junction kept 9 bases outside the gene matches. This CDR3 spans 17 amino acids. Using immunoSEQ multiplex PCR, the repertoire was profiled, and TCRdb retains in-frame clones only, with some absent. Here the sample spans roughly 2.2 million clones, about nine tenths being singletons. Material for sequencing was naive CD4+ T cells from PBMCs. Subset of the sample: CD45RA+ positively selected. The sequence was obtained from a man between 18 and 35 years old in good health. Some clones in this sample may be carry-over from other donors' samples. The chain is built from TRBV7-9 and TRBJ1-1, with 8 bases matching TRBD1. The CDR3 spells CASSLGARGRTNTEAFF. In DNA, the CDR3 is TGTGCCAGCAGCTTAGGGGCCAGGGGGCGAACTAACACTGAAGCTTTCTTT.